This T cell receptor (beta chain) is from a study of OX40 agonist ivuxolimab in advanced cancers. The CDR3 extends over 14 amino acids. Per germline, CDR1 SGHRS and CDR2 YFSETQ. V was cut by 1 base and J by 0 bases, with 5 bases left in between. Data came from immunoSEQ multiplex PCR; TCRdb stores just in-frame clones and leaves some out. The repertoire consists of 55,000 to 60,000 clones, with approximately 89% occurring once and the leading ten covering under 3.5%. This receptor was taken from an adult with an advanced solid tumor such as melanoma, head and neck, liver or kidney cancer. The J gene is TRBJ2-1, the V gene TRBV5-1; no definite D call. The input for sequencing was CD4+ or CD8+ T cells sorted from blood, taken in a trial of the OX40 agonist ivuxolimab. This CDR3 is CASSLTVSYNEQFF. The CDR3 DNA reads TGCGCCAGCAGCTTGACTGTCTCCTACAATGAGCAGTTCTTC.